Each of the 2 T cell receptor beta chains below was sequenced from the same sample in a study of blood T cell repertoires in COVID-19 (dated by TCRdb to 2018 to 2020). Library generation was performed with the immunoSEQ multiplex PCR assay. What TCRdb holds here is the immuneACCESS table cut down to in-frame rearrangements. Part of the clones is not present; checked against another copy, under half of the missing clones reflect an unresolved V gene, and the others are unexplained. In all, the sample holds around 200,000 clones, and about 83% of those were seen once. The leading ten clones occupy 2.5% to 3.5% of the sample. Sequenced: peripheral blood. Receptors were obtained from a man aged 45 to 65 with active or convalescent COVID-19.

The chain combines TRBV20-1 with TRBJ1-2; 9 bases line up with TRBD1. The germline V gene has CDR1 DFQATT and CDR2 SNEGSKA (reference sequence). The CDR3 is made up of 11 amino acids. Trimming cost V 5 bases and J 6 bases; bases outside gene matches: 1. Here the CDR3 reads CSARQGDGYTF. The CDR3, as DNA: TGCAGTGCTCGACAGGGGGATGGCTACACCTTC.

This clone is a singleton in its sample. This chain connects TRBV4-1 to TRBJ1-1; D remains ambiguous. Germline V lookup: CDR1 MGHRA, CDR2 YSYEKL. This CDR3 comprises 13 residues. The ends were cut back, 5 bases at V and 6 bases at J, with 13 bases in the middle. CDR3 protein: CASSYSLHPEAFF. CDR3 nucleotide sequence: TGCGCCAGCAGCTATAGTCTTCACCCTGAAGCTTTCTTT.